The 27 T cell receptor beta chains below were found in one sample sequenced in a study of blood T cell repertoires in COVID-19. Measured with immunoSEQ multiplex PCR; TCRdb has only the in-frame clones, and not every one. The table shows 320,000 or so clones, with roughly 88% occurring only once. Sequencing was carried out using PBMCs or T cells enriched from blood (not recorded which). Receptor source: a man aged 25-40 years who had recovered from COVID-19.

The chain combines TRBV4-1 with TRBJ2-1, with 15 nucleotides matching TRBD2. The CDR3 has 19 residues. V lost 1 base, J lost 7 bases, and 11 bases stayed unmatched. Per germline, CDR1 MGHRA and CDR2 YSYEKL. CDR3 sequence: CASSQGGLAGGPRRNEQFF. The CDR3 DNA reads TGCGCCAGCAGCCAAGGCGGACTAGCGGGGGGGCCACGCCGGAATGAGCAGTTCTTC.

As to this clone: The same CDR3 also results from other DNA sequences found in this sample. In nucleotides, the CDR3 is TGTGCCACCAGTGACTCCCGGGAGACCCAGTACTTC. Translated: CATSDSRETQYF. The chain employs TRBV24-1 and TRBJ2-5, with no clear D. This CDR3 contains 12 residues. CDR1 is KGHDR and CDR2 is SFDVKD in the germline V gene. V was pared by 4 bases and J by 5 bases, with 7 bases between.

CDR3 amino acids: CSAREQGNNFF. The CDR3 DNA sequence: TGCAGTGCTAGAGAGCAGGGTAACAATTTCTTT. This chain uses TRBV20-1 with TRBJ1-1; tentatively, D is TRBD1 (5 bases). Trimming removed 0 bases at V and 13 bases at J, with 12 bases between. Per the germline V gene, CDR1 is DFQATT and CDR2 is SNEGSKA (reference sequence). The CDR3 extends over 11 amino acids.

The rearrangement links TRBV11-2 to TRBJ1-2, with 12 bases matching TRBD1. Trimming removed 5 bases from V and 4 bases from J; junction bases left unmatched: 5. CDR1 is SGHAT, CDR2 FQNNGV, per germline. The CDR3 sequence is 15 residues long. CDR3 bases: TGTGCCAGCAGCCACGGGACAGGGGGCGTCTATGGCTACACCTTC. This gives the protein CASSHGTGGVYGYTF.

The chain has TRBV28 and TRBJ1-5; 8 bases line up with TRBD1. J lost 3 bases, V lost 11 bases, and 6 bases had no gene match. Germline CDR1 is MDHEN and CDR2 is SYDVKM. CDR3 length: 13 amino acids. CDR3 bases: TGTGCCGCGCGGACAGGGAACAATCAGCCCCAGCATTTT. Its translation: CAARTGNNQPQHF.

The gene calls are TRBV29-1 and TRBJ1-2; D may be TRBD1 (6 bases). The germline V gene has CDR1 SQVTM and CDR2 ANQGSEA. The CDR3 has 12 amino acids. V was pared by 2 bases and J by 7 bases, with 11 bases between. CDR3: CSVEQGKRGYTF. For the CDR3, the DNA is TGCAGCGTTGAACAGGGGAAGCGTGGCTACACCTTC.

The gene calls are TRBV12-3 or TRBV12-4 and TRBJ1-2; maybe TRBD1 (5 bases). V lost 6 bases and J 8 bases, leaving 13 bases between the germline ends. This CDR3 has 12 amino acids. CDR3 DNA sequence: TGTGCCAGCAGCTCGAGGACAAGCGGCTACACCTTC. Protein: CASSSRTSGYTF.

The V and J genes are TRBV28 and TRBJ1-2, with 12 bases identical to TRBD1. J lost 8 bases, V lost 6 bases, and 7 bases had no gene match. The CDR3 contains 14 residues. Germline CDR1 and CDR2: MDHEN and SYDVKM. The CDR3 protein is CASSPGQGAEGYTF. The CDR3 nucleotides are TGTGCCAGCAGCCCGGGACAGGGGGCAGAAGGCTACACCTTC.

This chain links TRBV25-1 with TRBJ1-6, with D perhaps matching TRBD1 (6 bases). V was cut by 9 bases and J by 4 bases, with 13 bases left in between. The CDR3 has 14 residues. Germline V CDR1 and CDR2: MGHDK, SYGVNS. The CDR3 protein is CASHTGQYNSPLHF. The CDR3 nucleotides read TGTGCCAGTCACACGGGACAATATAATTCACCCCTCCACTTT.

The rearrangement uses TRBV4-2 and TRBJ2-1; 8 bases are shared with TRBD2. CDR1 and CDR2 from the germline V gene are LGHNA and YNFKEQ. The junction had 15 bases not matched to a gene; V was cut back by 0 bases and J by 5 bases. The CDR3 sequence is 19 residues long. The CDR3 loop is CASSQEGGGWARGNNEQFF. The DNA for the CDR3 is TGTGCCAGCAGCCAAGAAGGCGGGGGGTGGGCCCGGGGAAACAATGAGCAGTTCTTC.

This chain connects TRBV7-9 to TRBJ1-4; the match to TRBD1 covers 9 bases. The germline V gene has CDR1 SEHNR and CDR2 FQNEAQ (reference sequence). This CDR3 region has 14 residues. The ends lost 5 bases at V and 8 bases at J; junction bases unmatched: 6. Here the CDR3 reads CASSPGQGREKLFF. CDR3 DNA: TGTGCCAGCAGCCCAGGACAGGGGCGGGAAAAACTGTTTTTT.

The gene calls are TRBV2 and TRBJ2-7, with D possibly being TRBD2 (6 bases). V dropped 8 bases and J dropped 2 bases, with 10 bases sitting between them. The germline CDR1 and CDR2 sequences are SNHLY and FYNNEI. The CDR3 is 12 amino acids. The CDR3 sequence is CASGGEPYEQYF. The CDR3 coding sequence is TGTGCCAGCGGAGGGGAGCCCTACGAGCAGTACTTC.

The table lists this clone with a count of one. J is TRBJ2-5 and V is TRBV29-1, with TRBD2 matching 7 bases. The CDR3 length is 14 residues. Germline lookup yields CDR1 SQVTM and CDR2 ANQGSEA. V gave up 1 base and J gave up 1 base; unmatched junction bases: 3. The CDR3 sequence: CSVEVAGVQETQYF. CDR3 nucleotides: TGCAGCGTTGAAGTCGCGGGGGTCCAAGAGACCCAGTACTTC.

The chain employs TRBV5-1 and TRBJ1-1; 7 nucleotides align to TRBD1. This CDR3 is built from 16 residues. The V segment lost 0 bases and the J segment 1 base; nucleotides outside the gene matches: 6. Germline V lookup: CDR1 SGHRS, CDR2 YFSETQ. The CDR3 DNA reads as TGCGCCAGCAGCTTGGGTGGGACAGCCTCGAACACTGAAGCTTTCTTT. This codes for CASSLGGTASNTEAFF.

V gene TRBV7-9 combines with J gene TRBJ1-1; 10 bases are a match to TRBD1. The CDR3 is 16 amino acids. V was pared by 4 bases and J by 0 bases, with 5 bases of the junction left unmatched. Looked up from germline, CDR1 is SEHNR and CDR2 is FQNEAQ (reference sequence). The CDR3 here is CASSSPGTGVNTEAFF. DNA of the CDR3: TGTGCCAGCAGCTCCCCCGGGACAGGGGTGAACACTGAAGCTTTCTTT.

The rearrangement joins TRBV9 to TRBJ2-1; 7 bases are a match to TRBD1. Germline CDR1 is SGDLS and CDR2 is YYNGEE. CDR3 length equals 12 residues. The J segment lost 10 bases and the V segment lost 4 bases, leaving 5 bases of the junction unmatched. In DNA form, the CDR3 reads TGTGCCAGCAGCTCGGGACAGCTAGAGCAGTTCTTC. Amino acid sequence: CASSSGQLEQFF.

This sequence joins TRBV24-1 and TRBJ2-1; 10 nucleotides match TRBD2. The J segment lost 5 bases and the V segment lost 4 bases, leaving 4 bases of the junction unmatched. Germline V CDR1 and CDR2: KGHDR, SFDVKD. The CDR3 covers 15 residues. CDR3 protein: CATSDRTSGNNEQFF. CDR3 bases: TGTGCCACCAGTGACAGGACTAGCGGAAACAATGAGCAGTTCTTC.

The rearrangement joins TRBV11-1 to TRBJ2-3, with 13 bases fitting TRBD2. The CDR3 has 15 residues. Trimming took 5 bases from V and 4 from J; bases not matched to a gene: 3. Germline CDR1 is SGHAT and CDR2 is FQDESV (reference sequence). The CDR3 bases are TGTGCCAGCAGCATACTAGCGGGGGGGCCAGATACGCAGTATTTT. This encodes CASSILAGGPDTQYF.

The chain combines TRBV10-3 with TRBJ2-3, with D possibly being TRBD2 (5 bases). This CDR3 is built from 14 residues. Germline V gene data show CDR1 as ENHRY and CDR2 as SYGVKD. Trimming removed 3 bases from V and 1 base from J, with 8 bases in between. CDR3 DNA sequence: TGTGCCATCAGTGACGGGGTGGGCACAGATACGCAGTATTTT. It codes for CAISDGVGTDTQYF.

This sequence joins TRBV5-1 and TRBJ2-3, with 16 bases lining up with TRBD2. V was pared by 4 bases and J by 4 bases, with 9 bases of the junction left unmatched. The CDR3 is made up of 18 amino acids. CDR1 and CDR2 from the germline V gene are SGHRS and YFSETQ. The CDR3 DNA reads TGCGCCAGCAGCCCTATGGGACTAGCGGGGGGGCCAGCAGATACGCAGTATTTT. Translating it yields CASSPMGLAGGPADTQYF.

The chain links TRBV30 to TRBJ1-1; D remains ambiguous. CDR1 and CDR2 (germline): GTSNPN, SVGIG (reference sequence). This CDR3 has 12 amino acids. Deletions cut 0 bases from V and 4 bases from J, with 6 bases between. The CDR3 sequence: CAWSVTGTEAFF. DNA for the CDR3: TGTGCCTGGAGTGTAACCGGCACTGAAGCTTTCTTT.

V is TRBV28 and J is TRBJ2-7; the D gene is possibly TRBD2 (7 bases). The germline V gene encodes CDR1 MDHEN and CDR2 SYDVKM. Trimming took off 5 bases at V and 0 bases at J, with 14 bases between the two ends. The CDR3 contains 15 residues. The CDR3 bases are TGTGCCAGCAGTGAAGGCGGGGGCGGCTCCTACGAGCAGTACTTC. Translated: CASSEGGGGSYEQYF.

The chain carries TRBV2 and TRBJ2-7; 10 bases are shared with TRBD1. CDR1 and CDR2 (germline): SNHLY, FYNNEI. V dropped 5 bases and J dropped 6; count of bases not matched to a gene: 7. The length of the CDR3 is 14 residues. CDR3 amino acids: CASSRDRGYVEQYF. DNA for the CDR3: TGTGCCAGCAGTAGGGACAGGGGCTACGTCGAGCAGTACTTC.

CDR3 in amino acids: CASSPGQGAWETQYF. The CDR3 DNA sequence: TGTGCCAGCTCACCAGGACAGGGGGCTTGGGAGACCCAGTACTTC. The rearrangement joins TRBV18 to TRBJ2-5, with 11 bases aligning to TRBD1. The J segment lost 5 bases and the V segment lost 2 bases, leaving 4 bases of the junction unmatched. The CDR3 is 15 residues long. The germline V gene has CDR1 KGHSH and CDR2 LQKENI.

The chain is built from TRBV28 and TRBJ2-7, with 7 bases identical to TRBD1. The CDR3 spans 14 residues. With V trimmed by 4 bases and J by 2 bases, 5 bases remained unmatched. Germline assignment: CDR1 MDHEN and CDR2 SYDVKM. The chain's CDR3 is CASSSGQPTYEQYF. CDR3 coding DNA: TGTGCCAGCAGTTCGGGACAGCCTACCTACGAGCAGTACTTC. Full variable domain (outside the CDR3, taken from reference TRBV28 and TRBJ2-7): DVKVTQSSRYLVKRTGEKVFLECVQDMDHENMFWYRQDPGLGLRLIYFSYDVKMKEKGDIPEGYSVSREKKERFSLILESASTNQTSMYLCASSSGQPTYEQYFGPGTRLTVT.

V is TRBV5-1 and J is TRBJ1-3; no definite D call. Germline V lookup: CDR1 SGHRS, CDR2 YFSETQ. The CDR3 runs 13 residues. The V gene lost 4 bases and the J gene lost 0 bases, with 5 bases spanning the gap. Written as DNA, the CDR3 is TGCGCCAGCAGCCCAAACTCTGGAAACACCATATATTTT. Translated, it gives CASSPNSGNTIYF.

The chain uses TRBV5-6 and TRBJ2-3; possibly TRBD2 for D (5 bases). Looked up from germline, CDR1 is SGHDT and CDR2 is YYEEEE. This CDR3 comprises 16 residues. Between the trimmed V and J ends, which lost 6 bases and 2 bases, there was a span of 19 bases. CDR3: CASTKAGHLTTDTQYF. In DNA form, the CDR3 reads TGTGCCAGCACTAAGGCGGGCCACTTAACCACAGATACGCAGTATTTT.